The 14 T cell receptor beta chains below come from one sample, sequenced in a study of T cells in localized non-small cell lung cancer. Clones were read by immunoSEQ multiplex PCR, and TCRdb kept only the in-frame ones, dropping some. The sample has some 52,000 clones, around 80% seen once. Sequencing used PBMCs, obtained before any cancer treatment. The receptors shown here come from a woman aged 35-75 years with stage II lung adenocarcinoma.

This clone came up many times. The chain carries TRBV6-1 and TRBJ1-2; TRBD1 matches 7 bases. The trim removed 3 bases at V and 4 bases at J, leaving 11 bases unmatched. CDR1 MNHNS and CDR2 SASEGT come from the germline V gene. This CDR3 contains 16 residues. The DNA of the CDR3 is TGTGCCAGCAGTGATTTCTCGGGACAGTACTTCTATGGCTACACCTTC. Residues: CASSDFSGQYFYGYTF.

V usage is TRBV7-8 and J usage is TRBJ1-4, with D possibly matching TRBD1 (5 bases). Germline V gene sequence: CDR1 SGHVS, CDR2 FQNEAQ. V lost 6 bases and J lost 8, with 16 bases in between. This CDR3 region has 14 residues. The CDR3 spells CASRTLGGEEKLFF. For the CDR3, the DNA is TGTGCCAGCAGGACCTTGGGGGGTGAGGAAAAACTGTTTTTT.

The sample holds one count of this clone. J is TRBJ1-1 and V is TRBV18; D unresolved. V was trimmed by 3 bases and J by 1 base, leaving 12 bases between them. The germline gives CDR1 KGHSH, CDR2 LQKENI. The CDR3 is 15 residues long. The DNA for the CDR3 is TGTGCCAGCTCACCCGTAGAGGGTTCGAACACTGAAGCTTTCTTT. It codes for CASSPVEGSNTEAFF.

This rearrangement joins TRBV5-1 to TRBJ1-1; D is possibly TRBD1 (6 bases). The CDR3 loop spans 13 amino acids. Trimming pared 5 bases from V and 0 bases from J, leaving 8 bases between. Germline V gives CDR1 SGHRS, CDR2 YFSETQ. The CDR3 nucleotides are TGCGCCAGCAGACGACAGGTGAACACTGAAGCTTTCTTT. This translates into CASRRQVNTEAFF.

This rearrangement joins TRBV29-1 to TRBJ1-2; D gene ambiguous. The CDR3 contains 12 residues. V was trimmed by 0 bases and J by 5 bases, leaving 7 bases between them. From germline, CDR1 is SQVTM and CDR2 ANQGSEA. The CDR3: CSVEEVTYGYTF. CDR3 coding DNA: TGCAGCGTTGAAGAGGTAACATATGGCTACACCTTC.

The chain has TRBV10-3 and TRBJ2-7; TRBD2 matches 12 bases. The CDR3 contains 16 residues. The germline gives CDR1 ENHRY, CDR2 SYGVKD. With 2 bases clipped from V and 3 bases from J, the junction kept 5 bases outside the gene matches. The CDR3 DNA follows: TGTGCCATCAGTGAGCCGACTAGCGGGGGCTTCTACGAGCAGTACTTC. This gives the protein CAISEPTSGGFYEQYF.

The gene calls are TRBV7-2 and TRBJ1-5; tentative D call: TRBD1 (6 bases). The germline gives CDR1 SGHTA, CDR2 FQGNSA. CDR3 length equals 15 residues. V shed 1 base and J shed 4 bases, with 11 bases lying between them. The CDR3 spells CASSLGGRRNQPQHF. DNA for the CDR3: TGTGCCAGCAGCTTAGGGGGGCGGCGGAATCAGCCCCAGCATTTT.

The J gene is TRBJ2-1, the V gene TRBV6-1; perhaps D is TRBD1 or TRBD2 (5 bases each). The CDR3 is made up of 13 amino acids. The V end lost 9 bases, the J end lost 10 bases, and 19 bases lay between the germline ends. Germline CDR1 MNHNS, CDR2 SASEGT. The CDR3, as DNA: TGTGCCAGTGGGGGAACGGCCGCTTGGGAGCAGTTCTTC. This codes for CASGGTAAWEQFF.

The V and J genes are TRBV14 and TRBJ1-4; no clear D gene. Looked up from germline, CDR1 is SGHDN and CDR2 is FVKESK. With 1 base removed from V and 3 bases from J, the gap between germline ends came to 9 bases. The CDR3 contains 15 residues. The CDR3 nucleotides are TGTGCCAGCAGCCAAGGCTGGGCACCTAATGAAAAACTGTTTTTT. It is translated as CASSQGWAPNEKLFF.

The CDR3 bases are TGTGCCAGCAGTTACGACTGGCAGGGGGCGGCGGGCTACACCTTC. Translating it yields CASSYDWQGAAGYTF. The J gene is TRBJ1-2, the V gene TRBV6-5; 8 bases agree with TRBD1. V was clipped by 2 bases and J by 8 bases; unmatched bases: 10. The CDR3 has 15 amino acids. The V gene's germline CDR1 is MNHEY and CDR2 SVGAGI.

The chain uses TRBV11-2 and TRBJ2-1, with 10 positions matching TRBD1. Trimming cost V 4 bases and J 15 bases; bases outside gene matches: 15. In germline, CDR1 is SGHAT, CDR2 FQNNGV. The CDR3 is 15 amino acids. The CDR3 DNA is TGTGCCAGCAGCTATACCGCTCGGGACAGGGGTATTTTGTTCTTC. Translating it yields CASSYTARDRGILFF.

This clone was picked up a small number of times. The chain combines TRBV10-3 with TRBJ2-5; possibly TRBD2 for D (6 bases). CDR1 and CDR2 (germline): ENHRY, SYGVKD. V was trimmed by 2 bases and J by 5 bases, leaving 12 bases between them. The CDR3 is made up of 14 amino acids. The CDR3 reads CAISEPGEEETQYF. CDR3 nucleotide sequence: TGTGCCATCAGTGAGCCGGGGGAAGAGGAGACCCAGTACTTC.

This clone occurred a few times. CDR3 in amino acids: CASSFTSSGYQETQYF. The DNA for the CDR3 is TGTGCCAGCAGCTTCACCTCATCTGGGTACCAAGAGACCCAGTACTTC. This chain uses TRBV7-6 with TRBJ2-5, with no clear D. The germline V and J ends were trimmed by 3 bases and 0 bases, with 14 bases remaining between them. The CDR3 totals 16 residues. The germline V gene encodes CDR1 SGHVS and CDR2 FNYEAQ. The variable domain in full, completed from reference TRBV7-6 and TRBJ2-5, reads GAGVSQSPRYKVTKRGQDVALRCDPISGHVSLYWYRQALGQGPEFLTYFNYEAQQDKSGLPNDRFSAERPEGSISTLTIQRTEQRDSAMYRCASSFTSSGYQETQYFGPGTRLLVL.

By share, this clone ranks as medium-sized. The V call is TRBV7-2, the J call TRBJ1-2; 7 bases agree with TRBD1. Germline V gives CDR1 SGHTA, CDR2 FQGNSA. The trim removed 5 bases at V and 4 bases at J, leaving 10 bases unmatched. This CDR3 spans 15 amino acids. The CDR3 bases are TGTGCCAGCAGCGTCACCGGGACAGACGTCTATGGCTACACCTTC. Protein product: CASSVTGTDVYGYTF. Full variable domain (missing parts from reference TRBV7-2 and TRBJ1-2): GAGVSQSPSNKVTEKGKDVELRCDPISGHTALYWYRQSLGQGLEFLIYFQGNSAPDKSGLPSDRFSAERTGGSVSTLTIQRTQQEDSAVYLCASSVTGTDVYGYTFGSGTRLTVV.